This entry features one T cell receptor beta chain sequence. In germline, CDR1 is DFQATT, CDR2 SNEGSKA (reference sequence). The CDR3 is 13 residues long. V trimming: 0 bases; J trimming: 6 bases; junction bases outside the gene matches: 2. The source of the sample is a study of identical twins. Each CDR3 protein gets one entry after TCRdb re-called the 5' RACE reads with MiXCR. The table shows just over 450,000 distinct CDR3 sequences, with 14% occurring only once. The sample was also linked to a second study, of yellow fever vaccine responses in identical twins.

This TCR derives from a woman aged 18-29 years in good health. The sample taken for sequencing was CD4+ T cells sorted from blood. This chain links TRBV20-1 with TRBJ1-2, with 9 bases aligning to TRBD1. The CDR3 nucleotides are TGCAGTGCTAGAGAAGACAGGGGGGATGGCTACACCTTC. This sequence encodes CSAREDRGDGYTF.